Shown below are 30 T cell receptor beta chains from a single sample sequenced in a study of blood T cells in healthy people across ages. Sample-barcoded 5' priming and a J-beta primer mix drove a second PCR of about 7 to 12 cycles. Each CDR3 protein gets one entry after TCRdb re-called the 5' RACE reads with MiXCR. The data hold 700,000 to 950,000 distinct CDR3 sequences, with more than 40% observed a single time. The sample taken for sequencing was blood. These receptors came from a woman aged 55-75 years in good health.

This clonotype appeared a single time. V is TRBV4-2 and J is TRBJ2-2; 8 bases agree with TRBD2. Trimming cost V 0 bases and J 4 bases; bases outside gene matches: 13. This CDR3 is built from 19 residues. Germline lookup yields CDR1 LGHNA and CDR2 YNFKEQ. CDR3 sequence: CASSQDRAGREASTGELFF. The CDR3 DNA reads TGTGCCAGCAGCCAAGATAGGGCGGGGCGGGAGGCGAGCACCGGGGAGCTGTTTTTT.

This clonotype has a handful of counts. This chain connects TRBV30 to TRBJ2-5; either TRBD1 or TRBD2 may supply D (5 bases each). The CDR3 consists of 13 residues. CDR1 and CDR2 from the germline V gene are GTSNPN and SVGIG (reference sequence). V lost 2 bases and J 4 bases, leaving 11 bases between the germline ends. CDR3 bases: TGTGCCTGGAGTCGGGGCGTAGGAGAGACCCAGTACTTC. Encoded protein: CAWSRGVGETQYF.

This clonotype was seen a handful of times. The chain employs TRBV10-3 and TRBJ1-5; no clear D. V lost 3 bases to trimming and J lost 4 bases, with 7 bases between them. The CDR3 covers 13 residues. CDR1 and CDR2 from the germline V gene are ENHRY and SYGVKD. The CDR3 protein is CAISDTKNQPQHF. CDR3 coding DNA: TGTGCCATCAGTGATACGAAAAATCAGCCCCAGCATTTT.

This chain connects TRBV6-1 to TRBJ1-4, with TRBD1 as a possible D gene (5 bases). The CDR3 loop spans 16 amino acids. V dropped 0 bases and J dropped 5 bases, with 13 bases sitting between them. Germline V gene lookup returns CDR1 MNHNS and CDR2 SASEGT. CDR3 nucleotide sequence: TGTGCCAGCAGTGAAGCGCTTGACCAGGGAAATGAAAAACTGTTTTTT. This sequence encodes CASSEALDQGNEKLFF.

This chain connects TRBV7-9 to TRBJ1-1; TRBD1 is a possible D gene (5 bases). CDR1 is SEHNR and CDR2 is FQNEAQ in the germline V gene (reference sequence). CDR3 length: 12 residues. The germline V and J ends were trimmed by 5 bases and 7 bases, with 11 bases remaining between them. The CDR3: CASSRRTSEAFF. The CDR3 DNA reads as TGTGCCAGCAGCCGAAGGACAAGTGAAGCTTTCTTT.

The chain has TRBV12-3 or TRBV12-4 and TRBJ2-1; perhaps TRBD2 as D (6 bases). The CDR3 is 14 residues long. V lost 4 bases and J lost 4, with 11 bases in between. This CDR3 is CASSSTSVYNEQFF. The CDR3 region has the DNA TGTGCCAGCAGTTCGACTAGTGTTTACAATGAGCAGTTCTTC.

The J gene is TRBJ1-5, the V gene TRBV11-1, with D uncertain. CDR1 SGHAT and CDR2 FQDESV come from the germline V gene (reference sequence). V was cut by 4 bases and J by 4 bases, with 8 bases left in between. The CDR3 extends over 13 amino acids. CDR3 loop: CASSSTRNQPQHF. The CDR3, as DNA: TGTGCCAGCAGCTCAACTCGGAATCAGCCCCAGCATTTT. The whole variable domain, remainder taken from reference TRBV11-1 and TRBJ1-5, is EAEVAQSPRYKITEKSQAVAFWCDPISGHATLYWYRQILGQGPELLVQFQDESVVDDSQLPKDRFSAERLKGVDSTLKIQPAELGDSAMYLCASSSTRNQPQHFGDGTRLSIL.

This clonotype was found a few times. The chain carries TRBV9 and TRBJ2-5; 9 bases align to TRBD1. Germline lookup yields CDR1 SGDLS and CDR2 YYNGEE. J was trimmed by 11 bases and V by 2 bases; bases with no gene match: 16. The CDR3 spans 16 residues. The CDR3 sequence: CASSVRPGTGLREQYF. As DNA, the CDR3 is TGTGCCAGCAGCGTCCGTCCCGGGACAGGGCTTCGAGAGCAGTACTTC.

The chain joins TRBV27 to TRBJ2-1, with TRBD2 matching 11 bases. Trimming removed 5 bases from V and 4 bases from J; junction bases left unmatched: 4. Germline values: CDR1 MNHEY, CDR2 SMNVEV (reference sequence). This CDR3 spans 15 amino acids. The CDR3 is CASSTLAGEYNEQFF. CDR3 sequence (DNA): TGTGCCAGCAGTACACTAGCGGGGGAATACAATGAGCAGTTCTTC.

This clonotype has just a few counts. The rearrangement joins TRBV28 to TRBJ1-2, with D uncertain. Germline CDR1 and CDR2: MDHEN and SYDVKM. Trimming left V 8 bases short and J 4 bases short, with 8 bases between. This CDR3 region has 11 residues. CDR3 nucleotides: TGTGCCAGCCGAGAACTCTATGGCTACACCTTC. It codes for CASRELYGYTF.

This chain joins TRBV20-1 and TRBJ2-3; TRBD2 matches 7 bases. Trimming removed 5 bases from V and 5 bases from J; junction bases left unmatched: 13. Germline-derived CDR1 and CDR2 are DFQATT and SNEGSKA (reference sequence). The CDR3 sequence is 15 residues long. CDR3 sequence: CSAPLGGRARDTQYF. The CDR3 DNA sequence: TGCAGTGCTCCCTTGGGTGGGAGGGCCAGAGATACGCAGTATTTT.

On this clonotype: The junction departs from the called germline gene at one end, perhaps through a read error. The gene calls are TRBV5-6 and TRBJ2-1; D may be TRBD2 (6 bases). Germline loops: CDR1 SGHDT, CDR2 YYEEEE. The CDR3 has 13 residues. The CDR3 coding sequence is TGTGCCTGCAGCTTGACTAGTGGAAATGAGCAGTTCTTC. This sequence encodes CACSLTSGNEQFF.

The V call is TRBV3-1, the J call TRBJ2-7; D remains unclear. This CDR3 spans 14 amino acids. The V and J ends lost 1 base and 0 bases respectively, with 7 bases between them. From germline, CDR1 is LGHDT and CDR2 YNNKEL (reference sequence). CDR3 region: CASSQGVGSYEQYF. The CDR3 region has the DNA TGTGCCAGCAGCCAAGGGGTCGGCTCCTACGAGCAGTACTTC.

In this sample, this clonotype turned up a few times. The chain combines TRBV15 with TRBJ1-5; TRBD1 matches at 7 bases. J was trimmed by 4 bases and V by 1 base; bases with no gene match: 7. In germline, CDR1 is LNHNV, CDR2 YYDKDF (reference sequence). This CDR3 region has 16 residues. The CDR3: CATSRAPGQLNQPQHF. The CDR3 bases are TGTGCCACCAGCAGAGCCCCGGGACAGCTTAATCAGCCCCAGCATTTT.

The CDR3 reads CSARANPGLSYNEQYF. Here the CDR3 DNA reads TGCAGTGCTAGAGCAAATCCCGGATTATCCTACAATGAGCAGTACTTC. The V gene is TRBV20-1, the J gene TRBJ2-5; unclear D gene. This CDR3 has 16 residues. With 1 base removed from V and 11 bases from J, the gap between germline ends came to 26 bases. Germline CDR1 reads DFQATT; CDR2 reads SNEGSKA (reference sequence).

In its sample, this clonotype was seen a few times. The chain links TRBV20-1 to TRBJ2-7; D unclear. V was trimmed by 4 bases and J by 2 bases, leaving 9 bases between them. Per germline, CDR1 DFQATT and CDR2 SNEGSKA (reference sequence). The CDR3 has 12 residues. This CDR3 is CSATGSAYEQYF. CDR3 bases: TGCAGTGCTACCGGATCCGCCTACGAGCAGTACTTC.

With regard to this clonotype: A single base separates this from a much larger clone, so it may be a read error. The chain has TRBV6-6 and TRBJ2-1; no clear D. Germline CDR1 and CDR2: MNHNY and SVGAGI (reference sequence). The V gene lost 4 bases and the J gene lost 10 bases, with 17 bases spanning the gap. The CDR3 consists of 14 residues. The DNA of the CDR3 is TGTGCCAGCAGTTCAACTCCGAGCTCCTACGAGCAGTTCTTC. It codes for CASSSTPSSYEQFF.

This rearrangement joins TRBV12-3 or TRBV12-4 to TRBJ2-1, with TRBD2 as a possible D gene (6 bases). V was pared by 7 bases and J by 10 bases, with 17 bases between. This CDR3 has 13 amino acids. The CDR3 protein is CASIKTGTVEQFF. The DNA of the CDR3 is TGTGCCAGCATCAAGACCGGGACTGTCGAGCAGTTCTTC.

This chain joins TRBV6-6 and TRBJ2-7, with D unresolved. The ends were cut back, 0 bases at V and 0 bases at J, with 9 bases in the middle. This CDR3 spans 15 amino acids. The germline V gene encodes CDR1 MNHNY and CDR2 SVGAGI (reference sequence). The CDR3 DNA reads TGTGCCAGCAGTTACTCGATCAGCCCCTCCTACGAGCAGTACTTC. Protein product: CASSYSISPSYEQYF.

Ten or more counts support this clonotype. The CDR3 DNA reads as TGTGCCAGCAGCTTATCGGGGGAAAGCTCCTACAATGAGCAGTTCTTC. This translates into CASSLSGESSYNEQFF. This chain uses TRBV7-2 with TRBJ2-1, with D tentatively TRBD2 (6 bases). The V gene's germline CDR1 is SGHTA and CDR2 FQGNSA. CDR3 length: 16 residues. Trimming removed 2 bases at V and 0 bases at J, with 11 bases between.

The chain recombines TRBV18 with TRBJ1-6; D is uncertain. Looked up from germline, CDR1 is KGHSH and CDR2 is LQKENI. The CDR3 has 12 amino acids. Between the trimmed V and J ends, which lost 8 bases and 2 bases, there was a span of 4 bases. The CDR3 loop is CASGTYNSPLHF. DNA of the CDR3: TGTGCCAGCGGTACCTATAATTCACCCCTCCACTTT.

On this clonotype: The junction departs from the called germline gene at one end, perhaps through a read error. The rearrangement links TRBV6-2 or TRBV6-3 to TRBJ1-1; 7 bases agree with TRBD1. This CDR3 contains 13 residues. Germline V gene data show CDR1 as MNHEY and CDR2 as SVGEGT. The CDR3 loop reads CAGSRTGNTEAFF. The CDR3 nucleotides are TGTGCCGGCAGTAGGACAGGGAACACTGAAGCTTTCTTT.

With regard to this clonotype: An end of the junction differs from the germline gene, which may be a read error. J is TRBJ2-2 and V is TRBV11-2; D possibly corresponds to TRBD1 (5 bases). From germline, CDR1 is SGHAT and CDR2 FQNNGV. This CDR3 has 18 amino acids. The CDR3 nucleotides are TGTGCCGGCAGCACCATCCGCTCAGGGCGTTTCGACACCGGGGAGCTGTTTTTT. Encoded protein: CAGSTIRSGRFDTGELFF. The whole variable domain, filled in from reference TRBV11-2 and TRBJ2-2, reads EAGVAQSPRYKIIEKRQSVAFWCNPISGHATLYWYQQILGQGPKLLIQFQNNGVVDDSQLPKDRFSAERLKGVDSTLKIQPAKLEDSAVYLCAGSTIRSGRFDTGELFFGEGSRLTVL.

The CDR3 region has the DNA TGCAGTGCTAGAGACTTCGAACAGGGTAGCGACGAGCAGTACTTC. This encodes CSARDFEQGSDEQYF. The V and J genes are TRBV20-1 and TRBJ2-7; the D gene is possibly TRBD1 (6 bases). This CDR3 contains 15 residues. Deletions cut 0 bases from V and 5 bases from J, with 17 bases between. Germline assignment: CDR1 DFQATT and CDR2 SNEGSKA (reference sequence).

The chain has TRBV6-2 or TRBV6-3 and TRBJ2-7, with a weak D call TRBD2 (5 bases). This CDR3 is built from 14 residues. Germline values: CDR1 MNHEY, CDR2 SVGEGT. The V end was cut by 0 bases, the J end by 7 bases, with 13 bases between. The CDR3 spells CASSYSLAPNEQYF. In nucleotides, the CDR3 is TGTGCCAGCAGTTACTCGCTAGCTCCCAATGAGCAGTACTTC.

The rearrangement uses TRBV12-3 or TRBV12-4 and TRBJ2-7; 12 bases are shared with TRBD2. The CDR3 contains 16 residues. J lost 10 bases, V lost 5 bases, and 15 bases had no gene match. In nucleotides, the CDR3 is TGTGCCAGCAGTACGCGACTAGCGGGGGAACTAGGGGGCCAGTACTTC. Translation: CASSTRLAGELGGQYF.

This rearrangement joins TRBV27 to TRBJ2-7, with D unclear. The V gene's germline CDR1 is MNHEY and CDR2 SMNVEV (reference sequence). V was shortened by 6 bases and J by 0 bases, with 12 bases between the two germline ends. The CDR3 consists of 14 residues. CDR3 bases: TGTGCCAGCAGGTCTGACTGGAGCTCCTACGAGCAGTACTTC. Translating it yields CASRSDWSSYEQYF.

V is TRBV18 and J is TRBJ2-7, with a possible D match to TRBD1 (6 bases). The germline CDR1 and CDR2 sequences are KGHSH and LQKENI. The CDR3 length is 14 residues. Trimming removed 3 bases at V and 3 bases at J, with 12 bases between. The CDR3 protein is CASSPPGAIYEQYF. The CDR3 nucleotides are TGTGCCAGCTCACCCCCAGGGGCTATCTACGAGCAGTACTTC.

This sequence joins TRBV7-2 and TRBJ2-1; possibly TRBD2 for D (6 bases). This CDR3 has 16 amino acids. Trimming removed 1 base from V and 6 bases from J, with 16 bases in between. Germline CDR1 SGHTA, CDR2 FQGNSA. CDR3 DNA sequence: TGTGCCAGCAGCTTAGGCGACCCCGGGAGTGGCAATGAGCAGTTCTTC. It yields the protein CASSLGDPGSGNEQFF.

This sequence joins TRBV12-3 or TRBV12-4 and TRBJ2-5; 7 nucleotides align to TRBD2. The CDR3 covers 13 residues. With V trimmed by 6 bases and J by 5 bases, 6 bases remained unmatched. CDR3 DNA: TGTGCCAGCAGGAACGCGGGGGTTGAGACCCAGTACTTC. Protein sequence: CASRNAGVETQYF.